This T cell receptor (beta chain) emerged from a study of blood T cell repertoires in COVID-19. Overall study context: COVID-19 samples, acute and convalescent, were from the United States, Italy and Spain. PBMCs, B-cell-depleted T cells, or T cells provided the cDNA or gDNA that made up the material.

V dropped 0 bases and J dropped 12 bases, with 20 bases sitting between them. The CDR3 length is 15 residues. Germline CDR1 and CDR2: SGDLS and YYNGEE. As processed by the authors: Nucleated cell counts were estimated from reference gene primer amplification. TCRdb's copy holds only in-frame clones and misses some; the assay was immunoSEQ multiplex PCR. The V and J calls and clone size are taken from that table; D and trimming were inferred from the DNA. The data contain 120,000 to 150,000 clones, 80% to 90% of them seen just once; the ten biggest clones take up around 3.3%. The sequenced sample was peripheral blood. This chain uses TRBV9 with TRBJ2-3, with D possibly TRBD2 on 6 matching bases. This TCR was sampled from a woman aged 55-70 years with active COVID-19. CDR3 loop: CASSVDSRGAGRQYF. For the CDR3, the DNA is TGTGCCAGCAGCGTAGATAGTCGGGGCGCGGGACGACAGTATTTT.